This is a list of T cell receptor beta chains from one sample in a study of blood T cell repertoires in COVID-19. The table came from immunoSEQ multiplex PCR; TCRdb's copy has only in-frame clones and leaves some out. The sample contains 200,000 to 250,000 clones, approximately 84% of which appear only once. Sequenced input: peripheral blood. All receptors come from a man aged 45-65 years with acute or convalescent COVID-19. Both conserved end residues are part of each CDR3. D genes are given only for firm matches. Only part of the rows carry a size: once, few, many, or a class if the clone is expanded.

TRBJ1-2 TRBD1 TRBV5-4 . CASSIGQALGPYGYTF TGTGCCAGCAGCATTGGACAGGCCCTCGGGCCTTATGGCTACACCTTC
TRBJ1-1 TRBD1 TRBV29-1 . CSVARDRVANTEAFF TGCAGCGTTGCCCGAGACAGGGTGGCGAACACTGAAGCTTTCTTT
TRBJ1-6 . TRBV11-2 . CASSQLDFLSSYNSPLHF TGTGCCAGCAGCCAACTGGACTTCCTGAGCTCCTATAATTCACCCCTCCACTTT
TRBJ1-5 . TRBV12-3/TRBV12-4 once CASSRGRDQPQHF TGTGCCAGCTCCAGGGGCCGGGACCAGCCCCAGCATTTT
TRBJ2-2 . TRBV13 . CASGPIGWGDTGELFF TGTGCCAGCGGCCCAATCGGTTGGGGAGACACCGGGGAGCTGTTTTTT
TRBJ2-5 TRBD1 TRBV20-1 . CSASRTGKETQYF TGCAGTGCTAGTAGGACAGGAAAAGAGACCCAGTACTTC
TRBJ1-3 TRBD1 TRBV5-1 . CASSLIGTGVSGNTIYF TGCGCCAGCAGCTTGATTGGGACAGGAGTCTCTGGAAACACCATATATTTT
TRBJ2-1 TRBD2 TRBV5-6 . CASSFGRGGRGEQFF TGTGCCAGCAGCTTCGGGAGGGGGGGCCGCGGTGAGCAGTTCTTC
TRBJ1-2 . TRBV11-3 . CASSDRLSKGYTF TGTGCCAGCAGCGACCGACTGTCGAAAGGCTACACCTTC
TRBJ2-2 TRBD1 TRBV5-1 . CASSFGRQGTGELFF TGCGCCAGCAGCTTTGGACGACAGGGAACCGGGGAGCTGTTTTTT
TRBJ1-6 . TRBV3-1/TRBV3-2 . CASSHQRQYNSPLHF TGTGCCAGCAGCCACCAGAGGCAGTATAATTCACCCCTCCACTTT
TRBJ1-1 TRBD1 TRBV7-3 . CASKLMGQMNTEAFF TGTGCCAGCAAGCTTATGGGACAGATGAACACTGAAGCTTTCTTT
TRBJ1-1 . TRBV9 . CASSARQDLNTEAFF TGTGCCAGCAGCGCTCGACAGGACTTGAACACTGAAGCTTTCTTT
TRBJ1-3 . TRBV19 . CASSVQSSGNTIYF TGTGCCAGTAGTGTACAGAGCTCTGGAAACACCATATATTTT
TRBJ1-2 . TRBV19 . CASTIPRGNYGYTF TGTGCCAGTACCATACCCAGGGGTAACTATGGCTACACCTTC